This T cell receptor beta chain was retrieved from a study of post-analysis software for immune sequencing data. The germline V gene has CDR1 SGHTA and CDR2 FQGNSA. The CDR3 is made up of 12 amino acids. The library was made from cDNA and included unique molecular identifiers. TCRdb recomputed calls from the PCR reads with MiXCR, one row per CDR3 protein. Of roughly 670,000 distinct CDR3 sequences in the sample, 55% to 60% were seen once. Findings and limits, study-wide: When patients were compared with controls, about 5 TRBV segments were more frequent, TRBV5-6, TRBV5-1 and TRBV20-1 among them.

As regards this clonotype: The antigen is not known.

The receptor's source is a girl aged 2 to 9 with multiple sclerosis. This rearrangement joins TRBV7-2 to TRBJ2-7, with 7 bases lining up with TRBD2. The assigned J gene may be wrong: the sequence end matches TRBJ2-5 better. Sample: blood. Written as DNA, the CDR3 is TGTGCCAGCATGGCGGGGGAAGAGACCCAGTACTTC. It is translated as CASMAGEETQYF.